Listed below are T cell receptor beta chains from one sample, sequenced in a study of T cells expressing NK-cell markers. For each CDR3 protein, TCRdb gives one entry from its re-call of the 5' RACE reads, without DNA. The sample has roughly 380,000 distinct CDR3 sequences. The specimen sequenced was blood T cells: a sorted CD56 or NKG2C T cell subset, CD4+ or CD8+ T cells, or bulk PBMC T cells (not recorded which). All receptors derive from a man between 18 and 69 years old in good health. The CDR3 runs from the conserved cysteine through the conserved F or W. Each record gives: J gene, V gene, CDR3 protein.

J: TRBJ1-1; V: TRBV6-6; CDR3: CASTRYNSEAFF
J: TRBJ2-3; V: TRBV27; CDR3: CASKNNVGVTDTQYF
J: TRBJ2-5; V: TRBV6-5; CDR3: CASSYRSGQGETQYF
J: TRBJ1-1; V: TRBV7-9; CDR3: CASSAGSTTEAFF
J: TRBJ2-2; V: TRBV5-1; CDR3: CASREGVVGNTGELFF
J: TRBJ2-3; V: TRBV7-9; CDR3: CASSLGLLQNTDTQYF
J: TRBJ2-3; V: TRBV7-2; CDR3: CASRSGGGGTDTQYF
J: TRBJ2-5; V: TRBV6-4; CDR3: CASSQREGSTPIGGGQKTQYF
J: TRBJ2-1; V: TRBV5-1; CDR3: CASSLAGGASDNEQFF
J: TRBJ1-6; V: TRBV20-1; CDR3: CSARMFSGTGLNSPLHF